The rows below give T cell receptor beta chains drawn from one sample of a study of blood T cells in healthy people across ages. One entry per CDR3 protein, called by TCRdb with MiXCR from the 5' RACE reads. The table lists hundreds of thousands of distinct CDR3 sequences, 20% to 25% of them singletons, with approximately 3.7% in the top ten. Sample: blood. These receptors came from a man in his 70s in good health. Both conserved end residues are trimmed from each CDR3. The D gene is left open where the match is weak.

V gene: TRBV7-2; D gene: TRBD2; CDR3 protein: ASSLDTAGGPKQY
V gene: TRBV12-3/TRBV12-4; D gene: NA; CDR3 protein: ASSLASVYNEQF
V gene: TRBV3-1; D gene: TRBD2; CDR3 protein: ASRQSGRPYNEQF
V gene: TRBV27; D gene: NA; CDR3 protein: ASSLSGSSYNSPLH
V gene: TRBV7-9; D gene: TRBD1; CDR3 protein: ASSASGTGNTGELF
V gene: TRBV25-1; D gene: NA; CDR3 protein: ASSEPGTGYEQY
V gene: TRBV7-9; D gene: TRBD1; CDR3 protein: ASSHRDRSYNEQF
V gene: TRBV7-2; D gene: NA; CDR3 protein: ASSGRRTPGDTQY
V gene: TRBV20-1; D gene: NA; CDR3 protein: SARGGNSGNTIY
V gene: TRBV6-5; D gene: NA; CDR3 protein: ASSSRPDGNYGYT
V gene: TRBV29-1; D gene: NA; CDR3 protein: SAKYAKNIQY
V gene: TRBV29-1; D gene: NA; CDR3 protein: SVVPGTDLETQY
V gene: TRBV9; D gene: TRBD2; CDR3 protein: ASSATTSGVGEQY
V gene: TRBV20-1; D gene: NA; CDR3 protein: SAIGTERNIQY
V gene: TRBV25-1; D gene: NA; CDR3 protein: ASSDPGGADTQY
V gene: TRBV20-1; D gene: TRBD2; CDR3 protein: SARSPGLAQY
V gene: TRBV5-1; D gene: NA; CDR3 protein: ASSSGSTDTQY
V gene: TRBV6-1; D gene: TRBD2; CDR3 protein: ASIRTSGRGTGELF
V gene: TRBV4-1; D gene: NA; CDR3 protein: ASSQDQLGNTEAF
V gene: TRBV20-1; D gene: NA; CDR3 protein: SAAGPMGRGNEQF
V gene: TRBV24-1; D gene: TRBD1; CDR3 protein: ATSDEAGTGRETQY
V gene: TRBV24-1; D gene: NA; CDR3 protein: ATSDLRTYNEQF
V gene: TRBV2; D gene: NA; CDR3 protein: ASRNAGELF